This T cell receptor (beta chain) was sequenced for a study of T cells after yellow fever vaccination. Study-level findings and limits: Highly abundant clonotypes carried over from the bulk population could end up in FACS-sorted repertoires as contaminants. A large majority of primary-vaccination clones showed up again after the booster (just under 97% CD4, around 90% CD8).

Comments on this clonotype: Its antigen is unknown.

TCRdb reprocessed the 5' RACE reads with MiXCR, giving one entry per CDR3 protein. The repertoire consists of some 500,000 distinct CDR3 sequences, with 13% occurring once and the leading ten covering about 14%. CDR1 DFQATT and CDR2 SNEGSKA come from the germline V gene (reference sequence). Between the trimmed V and J ends, which lost 2 bases and 5 bases, there was a span of 6 bases. This CDR3 is built from 11 residues. The receptor was derived from a man younger than 40 who received the YFV17D yellow fever vaccine. The chain recombines TRBV20-1 with TRBJ2-5; no firm D call. Material: PBMCs, obtained on the day of the yellow fever booster vaccination. The CDR3 coding sequence is TGCAGTGCTAGAAACGGGGAGACCCAGTACTTC. Residues: CSARNGETQYF.